This T cell receptor beta chain was captured in a study of shared clonotypes between healthy human individuals. Study findings and constraints: Naive CD4 clonotypes overlapped across a handful of donors at approximately 4.5%. Depth of sequencing was expected to influence donor clonotype sharing. The generation probabilities recorded for non-shared clonotypes fell below those of clonotypes shared by all four donors.

This CDR3 has 15 residues. Looked up from germline, CDR1 is MDHEN and CDR2 is SYDVKM. V gave up 8 bases and J gave up 0 bases; unmatched junction bases: 9. Notes on this clone: What it recognizes is unknown.

The assay used deep level. Clones were read by immunoSEQ multiplex PCR, and TCRdb kept only the in-frame ones, dropping some. This sample carries roughly 1,000,000 clones, around 78% of them seen once, and the ten largest clones take roughly 0.57%. This receptor was identified in a man aged 18-30 years in good health. Some clones in this sample may be carry-over from other donors' samples. Sequencing was carried out using memory CD4+ T cells from PBMCs. Sample subset: CD45RA-negative fraction. This rearrangement joins TRBV28 to TRBJ2-5, with TRBD2 matching 7 bases. The DNA for the CDR3 is TGTGCCAGCCGACCGGGACTAAATTACCAAGAGACCCAGTACTTC. This codes for CASRPGLNYQETQYF.